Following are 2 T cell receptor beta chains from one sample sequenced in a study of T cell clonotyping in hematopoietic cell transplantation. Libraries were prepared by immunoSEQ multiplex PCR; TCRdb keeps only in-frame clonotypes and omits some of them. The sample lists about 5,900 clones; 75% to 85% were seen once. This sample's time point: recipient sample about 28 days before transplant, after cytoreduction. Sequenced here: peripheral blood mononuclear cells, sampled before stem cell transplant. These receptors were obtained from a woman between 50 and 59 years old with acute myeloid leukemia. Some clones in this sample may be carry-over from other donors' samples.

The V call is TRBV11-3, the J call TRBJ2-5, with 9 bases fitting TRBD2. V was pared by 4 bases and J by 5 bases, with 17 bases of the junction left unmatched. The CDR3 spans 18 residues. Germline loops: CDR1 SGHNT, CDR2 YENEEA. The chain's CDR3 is CASSSSGSGRLRGETQYF. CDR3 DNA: TGTGCCAGCAGCTCCTCCGGGAGCGGGAGGCTCAGGGGGGAGACCCAGTACTTC.

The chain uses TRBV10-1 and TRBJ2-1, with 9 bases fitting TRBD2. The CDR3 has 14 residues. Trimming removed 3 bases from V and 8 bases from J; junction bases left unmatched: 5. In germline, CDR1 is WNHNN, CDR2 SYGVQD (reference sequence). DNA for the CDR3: TGCGCCAGCAGTGAAGCGGGAGGCCGGGATGAGCAGTTCTTC. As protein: CASSEAGGRDEQFF.